The rows below give T cell receptor beta chains drawn from one sample of a study of blood T cell repertoires in COVID-19. Produced via immunoSEQ multiplex PCR; TCRdb's table is partial and in-frame only. Counted here are roughly 120,000 clones, roughly 79% occurring once; the ten biggest clones make up about 2.3%. The sequencing input was peripheral blood. These receptors were obtained from a man in his sixties or seventies with acute or convalescent COVID-19. Both conserved end residues are part of each CDR3. The D gene is left open where the match is weak. Clone size is not always given. Where it is, it says once, few, many or a class for expanded clones.

d_call,j_call,clone_size,v_call,cdr3_aa,cdr3_nt
NA,TRBJ1-6,NA,TRBV4-2,CASSLEEGVGSPLHF,TGTGCCAGCAGCCTCGAAGAGGGGGTGGGTTCACCCCTCCACTTT
TRBD1,TRBJ1-1,few,TRBV10-3,CAISESDRGNTEAFF,TGTGCCATCAGTGAGTCGGACAGGGGCAACACTGAAGCTTTCTTT
NA,TRBJ1-2,NA,TRBV14,CASSQVRQSYGYTF,TGTGCCAGCAGCCAAGTGCGGCAGTCCTATGGCTACACCTTC
NA,TRBJ2-5,NA,TRBV15,CATSIQETQYF,TGTGCCACCAGTATACAAGAGACCCAGTACTTC
TRBD1,TRBJ1-1,NA,TRBV2,CASMDVGGRTEAFF,TGTGCCAGCATGGATGTAGGGGGCAGGACTGAAGCTTTCTTT
TRBD1,TRBJ1-1,NA,TRBV3-1/TRBV3-2,CASSQGQTNTEAFF,TGTGCCAGCAGCCAGGGACAGACGAACACTGAAGCTTTCTTT
NA,TRBJ1-1,NA,TRBV6-5,CASSQQGRGTEAFF,TGTGCCAGCAGTCAACAGGGCCGGGGAACTGAAGCTTTCTTT
NA,TRBJ1-4,NA,TRBV5-8,CASSLAGGKEKLFF,TGTGCCAGCAGCTTGGCTGGGGGCAAGGAAAAACTGTTTTTT
TRBD1,TRBJ1-2,NA,TRBV11-2,CASSLNRGVDGYTF,TGTGCCAGCAGCTTGAACAGGGGCGTCGATGGCTACACCTTC
NA,TRBJ1-6,NA,TRBV7-9,CASSLEQNSPLHF,TGTGCCAGCAGCTTAGAACAGAATTCACCCCTCCACTTT
NA,TRBJ1-2,NA,TRBV6-2/TRBV6-3,CASSSSWGKRYGYTF,TGTGCCAGCAGTTCCAGTTGGGGCAAACGGTATGGCTACACCTTC
NA,TRBJ1-1,NA,TRBV14,CASSQEMGRNTEAFF,TGTGCCAGCAGCCAAGAAATGGGGCGGAACACTGAAGCTTTCTTT
TRBD1,TRBJ1-6,once,TRBV11-2,CASSLGTGPYNSPLHF,TGTGCCAGCAGCTTGGGGACAGGCCCCTATAATTCACCCCTCCACTTT
TRBD2,TRBJ2-1,NA,TRBV18,CASSPRSSAGGPNEQFF,TGTGCCAGCTCACCACGATCGTCAGCGGGGGGGCCAAATGAGCAGTTCTTC
NA,TRBJ1-5,NA,TRBV24-1,CATSGAGSNQPQHF,TGTGCCACCAGTGGCGCTGGTAGCAATCAGCCCCAGCATTTT
TRBD1,TRBJ1-2,once,TRBV27,CASSANTRPGQPYGYTF,TGTGCCAGCAGTGCAAATACGCGACCGGGACAGCCCTATGGCTACACCTTC
NA,TRBJ2-5,NA,TRBV3-1/TRBV3-2,CASSNRVGQETQYF,TGTGCCAGCAGCAACAGGGTCGGACAAGAGACCCAGTACTTC
NA,TRBJ2-5,NA,TRBV24-1,CATSDRAAGEETQYF,TGTGCCACCAGTGATAGGGCGGCAGGGGAAGAGACCCAGTACTTC
NA,TRBJ1-2,NA,TRBV12-2,CASRLGGQGPNYGYTF,TGTGCAAGTCGCTTAGGAGGACAGGGTCCGAACTATGGCTACACCTTC
NA,TRBJ1-2,NA,TRBV7-9,CASSLEPGTNSGYTF,TGTGCCAGCAGCTTAGAACCCGGGACAAATTCCGGCTACACCTTC
NA,TRBJ1-5,few,TRBV3-1/TRBV3-2,CASSPLSNQPQHF,TGTGCCAGCAGCCCTCTCAGCAATCAGCCCCAGCATTTT
TRBD2,TRBJ2-7,NA,TRBV7-2,CASSLAWTRGYEQYF,TGTGCCAGCAGCTTAGCCTGGACTAGAGGTTACGAGCAGTACTTC
NA,TRBJ1-1,NA,TRBV27,CASSLSGGNTEAFF,TGTGCCAGCAGTTTATCGGGGGGTAACACTGAAGCTTTCTTT
TRBD1,TRBJ1-3,NA,TRBV9,CASSPRTGLSGNTIYF,TGTGCCAGCAGCCCGCGGACAGGGCTCTCTGGAAACACCATATATTTT
NA,TRBJ2-1,NA,TRBV6-5,CASSKGHPWGNEQFF,TGTGCCAGCAGCAAGGGACACCCTTGGGGCAATGAGCAGTTCTTC
NA,TRBJ1-5,few,TRBV5-1,CASSFIPDQPQHF,TGCGCCAGCAGCTTTATCCCGGATCAGCCCCAGCATTTT
TRBD1,TRBJ1-1,few,TRBV12-3/TRBV12-4,CASTRTGFTEAFF,TGTGCCAGCACCCGGACAGGGTTCACTGAAGCTTTCTTT
NA,TRBJ2-3,NA,TRBV10-3,CAISEGQPNTDTQYF,TGTGCCATCAGTGAAGGACAGCCGAACACAGATACGCAGTATTTT
TRBD1,TRBJ2-7,NA,TRBV18,CASSPPPGQGDSYEQYF,TGTGCCAGCTCACCCCCACCGGGACAGGGGGACTCCTACGAGCAGTACTTC